The rows below give T cell receptor beta chains drawn from one sample of a study of cytomegalovirus exposure and HLA in healthy donors. Sequencing used immunoSEQ multiplex PCR; TCRdb keeps in-frame clones, though not all of them. The sample comprises about 140,000 clones, around 73% of which are singletons, and about 2.9% rests with the top ten. Sequenced: PBMCs. The receptors were sampled from a female donor in good health and CMV-seronegative. Both conserved end residues are part of each CDR3.

TRBV6-1,TRBJ1-2,CASSEAAGEGYGYTF
TRBV5-1,TRBJ2-2,CASSLATQNTGELFF
TRBV27,TRBJ1-1,CASSVRQGAKTEAFF
TRBV20-1,TRBJ1-2,CSATVFHGYTF
TRBV27,TRBJ2-7,CASSLSIAGVSYEQYF
TRBV20-1,TRBJ2-1,CSATSGTGQFF
TRBV15,TRBJ2-1,CATSTGLAGYNEQFF
TRBV28,.,CASNGQGEEFYSYEQYF
TRBV11-2,TRBJ1-1,CASSLRRGQNTEAFF
TRBV19,TRBJ2-2,CASSRSSGSVGTGELFF
TRBV9,TRBJ2-5,CASSVGQGRQETQYF
TRBV15,TRBJ1-1,CATSRGANTEAFF
TRBV2,TRBJ2-3,CASRGTGVASDTQYF
TRBV4-2,TRBJ1-2,CASSQDRGRGYGYTF
TRBV28,TRBJ1-4,CASRGRGSEKLFF
TRBV7-2,TRBJ1-1,CASSDRRNTEAFF
TRBV19,TRBJ2-7,CASSIQGGYEQYF
TRBV7-8,TRBJ1-5,CASSPLRGYSNQPQHF
TRBV19,TRBJ1-2,CASSDPGSHLYGYPF
TRBV19,TRBJ2-7,CATEAGEQYF
TRBV12-5,TRBJ2-5,CASGLVRPRGTQYF
TRBV27,TRBJ2-3,CASSPDFPSGRVQYF
TRBV7-3,TRBJ1-3,CASSLWPSGNTIYF
TRBV11-2,TRBJ2-5,CASSLGTGAGETQYF
TRBV28,TRBJ2-7,CASLLGREGREQYF
TRBV5-1,TRBJ2-2,CASSLGLAVGELFF
TRBV28,TRBJ1-5,CASSRTGSRQPQHF
TRBV9,TRBJ2-3,CASSVRASGRVYF
TRBV28,TRBJ2-2,CASSNRGVGGDTGELFF